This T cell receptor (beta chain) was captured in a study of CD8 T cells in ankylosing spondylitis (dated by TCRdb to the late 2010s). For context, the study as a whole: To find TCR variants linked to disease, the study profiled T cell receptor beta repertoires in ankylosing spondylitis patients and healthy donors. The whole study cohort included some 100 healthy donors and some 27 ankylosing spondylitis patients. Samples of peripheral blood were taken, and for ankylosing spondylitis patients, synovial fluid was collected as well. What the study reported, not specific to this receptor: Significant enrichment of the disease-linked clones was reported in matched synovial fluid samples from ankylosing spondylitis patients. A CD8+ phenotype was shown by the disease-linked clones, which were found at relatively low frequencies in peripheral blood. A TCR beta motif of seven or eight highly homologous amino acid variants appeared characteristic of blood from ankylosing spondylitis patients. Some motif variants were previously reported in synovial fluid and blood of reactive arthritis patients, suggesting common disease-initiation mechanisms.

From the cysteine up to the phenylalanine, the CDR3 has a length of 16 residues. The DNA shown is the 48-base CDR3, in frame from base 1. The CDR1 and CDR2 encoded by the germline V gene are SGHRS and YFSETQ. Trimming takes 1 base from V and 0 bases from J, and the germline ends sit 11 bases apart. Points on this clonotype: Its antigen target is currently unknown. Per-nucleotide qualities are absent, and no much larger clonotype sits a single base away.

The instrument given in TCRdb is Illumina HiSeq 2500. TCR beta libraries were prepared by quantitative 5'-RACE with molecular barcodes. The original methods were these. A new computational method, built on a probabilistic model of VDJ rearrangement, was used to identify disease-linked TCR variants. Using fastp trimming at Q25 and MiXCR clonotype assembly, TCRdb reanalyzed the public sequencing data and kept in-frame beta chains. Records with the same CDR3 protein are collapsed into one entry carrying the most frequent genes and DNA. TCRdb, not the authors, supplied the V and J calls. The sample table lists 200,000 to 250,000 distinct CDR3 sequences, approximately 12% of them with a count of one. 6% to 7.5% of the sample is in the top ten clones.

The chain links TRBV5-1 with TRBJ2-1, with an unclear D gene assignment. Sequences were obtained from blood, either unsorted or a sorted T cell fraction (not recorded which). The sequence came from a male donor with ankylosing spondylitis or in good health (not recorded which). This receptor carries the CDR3 CASSLHRGSSYNEQFF. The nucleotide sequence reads TGCGCCAGCAGCTTGCATCGCGGAAGCTCCTACAATGAGCAGTTCTTC. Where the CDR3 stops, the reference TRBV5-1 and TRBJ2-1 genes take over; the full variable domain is KAGVTQTPRYLIKTRGQQVTLSCSPISGHRSVSWYQQTPGQGLQFLFEYFSETQRNKGNFPGRFSGRQFSNSRSEMNVSTLELGDSALYLCASSLHRGSSYNEQFFGPGTRLTVL.